This TCR beta chain was found in a study of Ad26.COV2.S vaccination and SARS-CoV-2 variants. Study results and limitations: Vaccinees and placebo recipients showed similar non-spike TCR breadth.

The treatment: 15 to 20 received Ad26.COV2.S at low or high dose, single or two shots; 5 received placebo; per-sample allocation not given. It was on day 63 after the first vaccine or placebo injection that samples were taken. Using immunoSEQ multiplex PCR, the repertoire was profiled, and TCRdb retains in-frame clones only, with some absent. The repertoire holds roughly 300,000 clones, with 86% as singletons. The V end lost 1 base, the J end lost 5 bases, and 15 bases lay between the germline ends. The CDR3 is 16 residues long. Germline V CDR1 and CDR2: LGHNA, YSLEER. Notes on this clone: The antigen is unknown.

The sequence was collected from a person aged 18-65 years who received the Ad26.COV2.S COVID-19 vaccine or a placebo. This chain links TRBV4-3 with TRBJ2-1, with a weak D call TRBD2 (5 bases). The sequencing here drew on peripheral blood, taken in a trial of Ad26.COV2.S vaccine versus placebo. The CDR3 region has the DNA TGCGCCAGCAGCCAAGCTTCGCTAGCTGTGGACAATGAGCAGTTCTTC. Protein product: CASSQASLAVDNEQFF.